This paragraph reports one TCR beta chain. Its antigen is unknown. This sample stems from a study of cytomegalovirus exposure and HLA in healthy donors. Germline V gene data show CDR1 as MDHEN and CDR2 as SYDVKM. The V end lost 4 bases, the J end lost 7 bases, and 7 bases lay between the germline ends. The CDR3 is 12 amino acids. Method: immunoSEQ multiplex PCR; TCRdb's copy keeps in-frame clones and lacks some. The data hold roughly 100,000 clones, with 86% observed a single time. Study outcomes and limitations: Across donors, most TCRs were seen rarely, yet some public ones were widespread.

The chain couples TRBV28 to TRBJ2-2, with D unclear. The sample was PBMCs. The TCR was taken from a woman aged 18 to 35 in good health and CMV-seropositive. CDR3 sequence reads: CASSWAGGELFF. CDR3 sequence (DNA): TGTGCCAGCAGTTGGGCTGGCGGGGAGCTGTTTTTT.